The rows below give T cell receptor beta chains drawn from one sample of a study of T cells after yellow fever vaccination. TCRdb used MiXCR to reprocess the 5' RACE reads, holding one entry per CDR3 protein. Of 96,000 or so distinct CDR3 sequences listed, roughly 8.2% were seen once; the top ten hold roughly 15%. Source: CD8+ T cells not binding an NS4B(214-222) dextramer, sorted from PBMCs, taken approximately 15 days after the first yellow fever vaccination. These receptors all come from a man in his late teens or twenties who received the YFV17D yellow fever vaccine. Both conserved end residues are part of each CDR3. The order of the fields is V gene, D gene, clone size, J gene, CDR3 protein, CDR3 DNA. A D gene is named only where the DNA matches it firmly. Not every row has a clone size; where given, it reads once, few, many or a size class.

V gene: TRBV13
D gene: -
clone size: -
J gene: TRBJ2-2
CDR3 protein: CASSVGMGRTGELFF
CDR3 DNA: TGTGCCAGCAGCGTAGGGATGGGTCGAACCGGGGAGCTGTTTTTT

V gene: TRBV12-3/TRBV12-4
D gene: TRBD1
clone size: many
J gene: TRBJ1-6
CDR3 protein: CASSSTGGNSPLHF
CDR3 DNA: TGTGCCAGCAGTTCGACAGGGGGAAATTCACCCCTCCACTTT

V gene: TRBV29-1
D gene: TRBD1
clone size: few
J gene: TRBJ2-7
CDR3 protein: CSVTTGFEQYF
CDR3 DNA: TGCAGCGTCACGACAGGGTTCGAGCAGTACTTC

V gene: TRBV20-1
D gene: -
clone size: -
J gene: TRBJ2-7
CDR3 protein: CSASPGSYEQYF
CDR3 DNA: TGCAGTGCTAGCCCGGGCTCCTACGAGCAGTACTTC

V gene: TRBV7-3
D gene: -
clone size: few
J gene: TRBJ1-1
CDR3 protein: CASSLYGRNTEAFF
CDR3 DNA: TGTGCCAGCAGCTTATACGGGCGGAACACTGAAGCTTTCTTT

V gene: TRBV6-1
D gene: TRBD2
clone size: few
J gene: TRBJ2-7
CDR3 protein: CASIGLAGGPREQYF
CDR3 DNA: TGTGCCAGCATCGGACTAGCGGGGGGGCCGCGGGAGCAGTACTTC

V gene: TRBV5-1
D gene: -
clone size: -
J gene: TRBJ1-1
CDR3 protein: CASKEARSEKAFF
CDR3 DNA: TGCGCCAGCAAGGAGGCCCGGTCGGAAAAAGCTTTCTTT

V gene: TRBV5-1
D gene: TRBD1
clone size: -
J gene: TRBJ2-1
CDR3 protein: CASSLYGQGNEQFF
CDR3 DNA: TGCGCCAGCAGCTTGTATGGACAGGGCAATGAGCAGTTCTTC

V gene: TRBV4-3
D gene: -
clone size: few
J gene: TRBJ2-5
CDR3 protein: CASSQDLAEETQYF
CDR3 DNA: TGCGCCAGCAGCCAAGATTTGGCAGAAGAGACCCAGTACTTC

V gene: TRBV12-3/TRBV12-4
D gene: -
clone size: -
J gene: TRBJ1-5
CDR3 protein: CASSLGPLWREENQPQHF
CDR3 DNA: TGTGCCAGCAGTTTGGGGCCCCTATGGCGGGAAGAAAATCAGCCCCAGCATTTT